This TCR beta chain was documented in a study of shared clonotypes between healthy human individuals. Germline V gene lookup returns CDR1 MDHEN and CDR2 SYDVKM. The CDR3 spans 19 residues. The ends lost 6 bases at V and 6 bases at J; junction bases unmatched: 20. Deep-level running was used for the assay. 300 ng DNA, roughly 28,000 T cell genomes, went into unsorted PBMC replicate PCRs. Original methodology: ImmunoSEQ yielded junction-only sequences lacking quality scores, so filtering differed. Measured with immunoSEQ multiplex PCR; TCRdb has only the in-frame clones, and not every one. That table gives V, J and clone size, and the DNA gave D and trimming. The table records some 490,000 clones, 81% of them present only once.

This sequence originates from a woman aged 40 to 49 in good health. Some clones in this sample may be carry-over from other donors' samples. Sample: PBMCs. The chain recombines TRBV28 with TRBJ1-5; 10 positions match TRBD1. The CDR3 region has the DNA TGTGCCAGCAGCCGACAGCTTACATACGGGACAGGGGAGAGTCAGCCCCAGCATTTT. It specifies CASSRQLTYGTGESQPQHF.